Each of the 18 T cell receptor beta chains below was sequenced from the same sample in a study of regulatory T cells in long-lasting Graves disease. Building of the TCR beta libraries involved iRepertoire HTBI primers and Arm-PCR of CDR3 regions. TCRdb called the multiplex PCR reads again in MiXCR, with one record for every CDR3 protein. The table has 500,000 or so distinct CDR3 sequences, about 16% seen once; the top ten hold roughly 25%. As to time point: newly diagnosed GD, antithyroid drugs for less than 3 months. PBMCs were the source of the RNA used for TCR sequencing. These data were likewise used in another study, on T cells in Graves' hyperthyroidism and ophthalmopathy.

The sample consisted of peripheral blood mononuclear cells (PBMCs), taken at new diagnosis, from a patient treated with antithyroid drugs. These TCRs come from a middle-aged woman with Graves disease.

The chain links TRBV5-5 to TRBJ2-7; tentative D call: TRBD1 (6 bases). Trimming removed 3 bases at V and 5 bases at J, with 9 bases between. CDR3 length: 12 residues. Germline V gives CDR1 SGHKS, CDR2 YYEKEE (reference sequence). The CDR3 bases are TGTGCCAGCAGCTCCCACAGGGACGAGCAGTACTTC. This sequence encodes CASSSHRDEQYF.

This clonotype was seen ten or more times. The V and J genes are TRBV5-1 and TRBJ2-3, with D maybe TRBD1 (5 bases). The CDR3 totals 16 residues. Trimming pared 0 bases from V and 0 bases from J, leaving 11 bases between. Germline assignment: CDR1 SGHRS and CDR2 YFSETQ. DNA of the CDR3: TGCGCCAGCAGCTTGGCGCAGGGTGGAAGCACAGATACGCAGTATTTT. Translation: CASSLAQGGSTDTQYF.

The CDR3 reads CASSYGGAVAFF. The CDR3 DNA reads TGTGCCAGCAGTTATGGAGGGGCCGTAGCTTTCTTT. The rearrangement joins TRBV6-5 to TRBJ1-1; D is perhaps TRBD1 (5 bases). The CDR3 sequence is 12 residues long. V was pared by 3 bases and J by 10 bases, with 12 bases between. From germline, CDR1 is MNHEY and CDR2 SVGAGI.

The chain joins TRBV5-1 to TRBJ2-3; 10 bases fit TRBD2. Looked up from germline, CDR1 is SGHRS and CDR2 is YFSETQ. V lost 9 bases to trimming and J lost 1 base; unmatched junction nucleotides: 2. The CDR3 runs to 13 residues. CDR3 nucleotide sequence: TGCGCCACCGGGACTAGCGGCACAGATACGCAGTATTTT. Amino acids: CATGTSGTDTQYF.

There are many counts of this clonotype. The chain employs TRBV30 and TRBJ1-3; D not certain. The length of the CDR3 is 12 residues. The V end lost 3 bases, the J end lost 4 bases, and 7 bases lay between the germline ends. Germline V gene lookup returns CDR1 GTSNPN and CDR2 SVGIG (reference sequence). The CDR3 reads CAWSDLGNTIYF. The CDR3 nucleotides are TGTGCCTGGAGCGACCTGGGAAACACCATATATTTT. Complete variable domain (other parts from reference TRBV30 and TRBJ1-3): SQTIHQWPATLVQPVGSPLSLECTVEGTSNPNLYWYRQAAGRGLQLLFYSVGIGQISSEVPQNLSASRPQDRQFILSSKKLLLSDSGFYLCAWSDLGNTIYFGEGSWLTVV.

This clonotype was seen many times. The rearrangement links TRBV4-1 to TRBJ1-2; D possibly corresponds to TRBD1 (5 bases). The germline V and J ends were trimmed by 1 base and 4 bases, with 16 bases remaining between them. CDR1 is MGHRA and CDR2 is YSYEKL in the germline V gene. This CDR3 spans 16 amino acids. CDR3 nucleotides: TGCGCCAGCAGCCAAGCCGGCGGGCAGGGCGGCTATGGCTACACCTTC. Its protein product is CASSQAGGQGGYGYTF.

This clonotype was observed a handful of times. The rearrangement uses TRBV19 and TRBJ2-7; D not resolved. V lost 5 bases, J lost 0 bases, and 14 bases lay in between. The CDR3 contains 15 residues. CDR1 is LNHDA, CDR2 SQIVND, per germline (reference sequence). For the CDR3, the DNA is TGTGCCAGTAGTCCAGAGTCAGGAAGCTCCTACGAGCAGTACTTC. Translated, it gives CASSPESGSSYEQYF.

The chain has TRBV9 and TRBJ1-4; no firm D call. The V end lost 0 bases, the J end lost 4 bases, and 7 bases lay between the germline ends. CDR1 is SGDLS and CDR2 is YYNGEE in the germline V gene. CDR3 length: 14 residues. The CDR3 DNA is TGTGCCAGCAGCGTAGGTCCTATTAATGAAAAACTGTTTTTT. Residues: CASSVGPINEKLFF.

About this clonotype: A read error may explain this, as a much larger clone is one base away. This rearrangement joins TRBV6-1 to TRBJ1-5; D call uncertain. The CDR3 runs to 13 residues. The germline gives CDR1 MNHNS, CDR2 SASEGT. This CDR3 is CAGSHEGGQPQHF. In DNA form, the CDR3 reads TGTGCCGGCAGTCATGAAGGCGGTCAGCCCCAGCATTTT.

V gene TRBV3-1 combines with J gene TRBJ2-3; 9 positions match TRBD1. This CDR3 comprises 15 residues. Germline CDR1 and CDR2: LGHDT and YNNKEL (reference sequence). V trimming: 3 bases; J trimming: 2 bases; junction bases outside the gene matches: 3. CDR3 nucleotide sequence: TGTGCCAGCAGCCACCGGGACAGGGACACAGATACGCAGTATTTT. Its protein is CASSHRDRDTDTQYF.

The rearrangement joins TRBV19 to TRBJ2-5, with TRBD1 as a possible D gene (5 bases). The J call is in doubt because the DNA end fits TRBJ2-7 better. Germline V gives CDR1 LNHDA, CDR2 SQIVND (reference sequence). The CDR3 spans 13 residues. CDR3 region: CASRERQTYEQYF. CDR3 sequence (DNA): TGTGCCAGTAGGGAGAGACAGACCTACGAGCAGTACTTC.

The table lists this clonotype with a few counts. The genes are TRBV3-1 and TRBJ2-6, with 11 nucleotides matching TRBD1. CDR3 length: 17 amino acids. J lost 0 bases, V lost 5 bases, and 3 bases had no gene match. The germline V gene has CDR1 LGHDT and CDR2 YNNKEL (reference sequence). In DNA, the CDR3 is TGTGCCAGCAGCACCGGGACAGGGGGCTCTGGGGCCAACGTCCTGACTTTC. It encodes CASSTGTGGSGANVLTF.

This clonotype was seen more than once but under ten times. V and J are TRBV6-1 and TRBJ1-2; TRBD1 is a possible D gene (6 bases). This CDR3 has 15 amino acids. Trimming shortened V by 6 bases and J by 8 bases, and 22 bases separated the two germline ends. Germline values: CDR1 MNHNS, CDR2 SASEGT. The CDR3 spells CASSLRGQGLNGYTF. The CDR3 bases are TGTGCCAGCAGCCTGCGGGGGCAGGGGCTGAACGGCTACACCTTC.

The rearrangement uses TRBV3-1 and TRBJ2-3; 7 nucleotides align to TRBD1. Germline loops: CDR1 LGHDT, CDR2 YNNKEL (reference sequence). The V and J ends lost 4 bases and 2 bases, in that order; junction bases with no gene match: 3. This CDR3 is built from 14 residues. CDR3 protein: CASSRGGNTDTQYF. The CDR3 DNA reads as TGTGCCAGCAGCCGAGGGGGCAACACAGATACGCAGTATTTT.

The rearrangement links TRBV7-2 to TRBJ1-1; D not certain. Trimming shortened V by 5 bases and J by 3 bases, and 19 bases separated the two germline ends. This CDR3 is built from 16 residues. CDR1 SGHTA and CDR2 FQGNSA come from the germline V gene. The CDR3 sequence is CASSRGSTLRDTEAFF. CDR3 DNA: TGTGCCAGCAGCCGCGGGAGTACGCTTAGGGACACTGAAGCTTTCTTT.

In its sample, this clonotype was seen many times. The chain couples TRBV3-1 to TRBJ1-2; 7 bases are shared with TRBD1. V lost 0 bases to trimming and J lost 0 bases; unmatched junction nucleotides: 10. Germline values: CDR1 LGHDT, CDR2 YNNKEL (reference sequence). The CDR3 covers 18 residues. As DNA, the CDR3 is TGTGCCAGCAGCCAAGATTTCAGGACAGGCACTCCTAACTATGGCTACACCTTC. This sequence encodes CASSQDFRTGTPNYGYTF. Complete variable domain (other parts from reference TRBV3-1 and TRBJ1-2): DTAVSQTPKYLVTQMGNDKSIKCEQNLGHDTMYWYKQDSKKFLKIMFSYNNKELIINETVPNRFSPKSPDKAHLNLHINSLELGDSAVYFCASSQDFRTGTPNYGYTFGSGTRLTVV.

The chain's CDR3 is CATSLHGLGELFF. The DNA for the CDR3 is TGTGCCACCAGCCTGCACGGGCTCGGGGAGCTGTTTTTT. This chain uses TRBV28 with TRBJ2-2; D not certain. Germline V CDR1 and CDR2: MDHEN, SYDVKM. The CDR3 is made up of 13 amino acids. V lost 10 bases and J lost 7, with 16 bases in between.

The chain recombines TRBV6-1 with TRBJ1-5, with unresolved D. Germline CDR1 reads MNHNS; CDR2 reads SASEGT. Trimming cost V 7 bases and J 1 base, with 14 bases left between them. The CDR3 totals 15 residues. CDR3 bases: TGTGCCAGCACCCGGGAGCCGATAAGCAATCAGCCCCAGCATTTT. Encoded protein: CASTREPISNQPQHF.